This TCR beta chain was sequenced during a study of beta chain features in type 1 diabetes. Whole-study context: Age, gender and cell yields were similar between patients and healthy donors. Study findings and constraints: People with Type 1 diabetes carried modestly yet significantly shorter TCRB CDR3s in all four CD4+ subsets. PCR, the amplification step, might favor shorter templates, equally in patients and controls. No resolution was reached here on whether HLA type influences TCRB rearrangement.

What was sequenced were expressed TCRB transcripts, since all of the isolated RNA had been reverse transcribed. Sequencing used immunoSEQ multiplex PCR; TCRdb keeps in-frame clones, though not all of them. The sample includes around 450,000 clones, 9.5% to 12% of them seen just once. The ends lost 9 bases at V and 4 bases at J; junction bases unmatched: 6. The CDR3 totals 12 residues. Looked up from germline, CDR1 is MNHEY and CDR2 is SVGAGI. Concerning this clone itself: Its antigen is undetermined.

The receptor's source is a woman aged 18 to 35 in good health. The rearrangement uses TRBV6-5 and TRBJ2-7; TRBD1 agrees at 7 bases. Sequences were obtained from naive CD4+ T cells from blood. CDR3 residues: CASRDRRYEQYF. The CDR3 DNA is TGTGCCAGTAGGGACAGACGATACGAGCAGTACTTC.